Listed below are T cell receptor beta chains from one sample, sequenced in a study of Ad26.COV2.S vaccination and SARS-CoV-2 variants. The repertoire was sequenced with immunoSEQ multiplex PCR; TCRdb's copy has only in-frame clones and lacks some. The table shows 380,000 or so clones, with 85% to 90% occurring only once. Source: peripheral blood, taken in a trial of Ad26.COV2.S vaccine versus placebo. The origin of the receptors is a person aged 18-60 years who received the Ad26.COV2.S COVID-19 vaccine or a placebo. Both conserved end residues are part of each CDR3. The D gene is left open where the match is weak. The size of a clone is reported for some rows only, either as once, few or many, or as a class for expanded clones.

-	TRBV6-2/TRBV6-3	TRBJ1-1	TRBD1	TGTGCCAGCAGCCGACGACAGGGCAGAAACACTGAAGCTTTCTTT	CASSRRQGRNTEAFF
-	TRBV3-1/TRBV3-2	TRBJ2-5	TRBD1	TGTGCCAGCAGCCTCCTATCGGACAGGGGGAAAGAGACCCAGTACTTC	CASSLLSDRGKETQYF
-	TRBV9	TRBJ2-7	TRBD2	TGTGCCAGCAGCGCGACCGGGACTAGCGGCTACGAGCAGTACTTC	CASSATGTSGYEQYF
-	TRBV7-2	TRBJ1-5	TRBD1	TGTGCCAGCAGCTCAGCGGACAGGGGTAAGCCCCAGCATTTT	CASSSADRGKPQHF
-	TRBV28	TRBJ2-4	-	TGTGCCAGCAGCTTCTACAGGGGAGGGTATGCCAAAAACATTCAGTACTTC	CASSFYRGGYAKNIQYF
-	TRBV28	TRBJ2-7	-	TGTGCCAGCAGCGACCAACGGTACGAGCAGTACTTC	CASSDQRYEQYF
once	TRBV4-3	TRBJ1-5	TRBD1	TGCGCCAGCAGCCAAGAGTCTAGGGACAGGGACCCCAGGGCCCAGCATTTT	CASSQESRDRDPRAQHF
-	TRBV4-3	TRBJ2-3	-	TGCGCCAGCAGCCAAGAATTCGGAGGCAGGGTGACAGATACGCAGTATTTT	CASSQEFGGRVTDTQYF
-	TRBV5-1	TRBJ2-3	TRBD1	TGCGCCAGCAGCTTGGAACAGGGGGCTCCAGATACGCAGTATTTT	CASSLEQGAPDTQYF
-	TRBV19	TRBJ2-6	TRBD1	TGTGCCAGTAGTTTGTACAGGGGCTCTGGGGCCAACGTCCTGACTTTC	CASSLYRGSGANVLTF
-	TRBV9	TRBJ1-5	-	TGTGCCAGCAGCGTTCTCTTAACAGGATTCCCGCATTTT	CASSVLLTGFPHF
-	TRBV29-1	TRBJ1-2	TRBD1	TGCAGCGCGCAAACAGGACAGGGGGCACGTGGCTACACCTTC	CSAQTGQGARGYTF
-	TRBV24-1	TRBJ1-2	-	TGTGCCACCAGTGATTTTTCCAGGAACTATGGCTACACCTTC	CATSDFSRNYGYTF
-	TRBV11-2	TRBJ1-6	-	TGTGCCAGCAGCTTCTTCGCGGGCCGCCCGTCACCCCTCCACTTT	CASSFFAGRPSPLHF
-	TRBV27	TRBJ2-7	TRBD1	TGTGCCAGCAGCCCCAGGGGGTTCATGTACGAGCAGTACTTC	CASSPRGFMYEQYF
-	TRBV11-3	TRBJ2-2	-	TGTGCCAGCAGCTTAGGGACAGTCAACACCGGGGAGCTGTTTTTT	CASSLGTVNTGELFF
-	TRBV7-2	TRBJ2-3	TRBD1	TGTGCCAGCACCCGGAGCTGGGTGGGACAGGCGACAGATACGCAGTATTTT	CASTRSWVGQATDTQYF
-	TRBV7-9	TRBJ1-5	-	TGTGCCAGCAGCTTAACCGTCGGGCCCCAGCATTTT	CASSLTVGPQHF
-	TRBV12-2	TRBJ1-5	-	TGTGCAAGTCGTTTAGCAGGGGCACTGCTTGTGTGGAGCAATCAGCCCCAGCATTTT	CASRLAGALLVWSNQPQHF
-	TRBV7-6	TRBJ2-2	TRBD1	TGTGCCAGCAGCTACGGACAGGGGGCCGGGGAGCTGTTTTTT	CASSYGQGAGELFF
-	TRBV5-1	TRBJ1-1	-	TGCGCCAGCAGCACCACGGTGAACACTGAAGCTTTCTTT	CASSTTVNTEAFF
-	TRBV4-2	TRBJ1-1	-	TGTGCCAGCAGCCCCTCGGGTGTCGTGGACACTGAAGCTTTCTTT	CASSPSGVVDTEAFF
-	TRBV18	TRBJ1-1	-	TGTGCCAGCTCACCGGACAGCCTCACTGAAGCTTTCTTT	CASSPDSLTEAFF
-	TRBV9	TRBJ2-1	TRBD2	TGTGCCAGCAGCGTAGACGAGCGGGGGGGAGGCGAGCAGTTCTTC	CASSVDERGGGEQFF
-	TRBV19	TRBJ1-2	-	TGTGCCAGTACCGATCTGGACAGCCTATATGGCTACACCTTC	CASTDLDSLYGYTF
-	TRBV19	TRBJ1-5	-	TGTGCCAGTAGTCCCGTCGGGGCGCGAGAAGCGCCCCAGCATTTT	CASSPVGAREAPQHF
-	TRBV15	TRBJ2-1	-	TGTGCCACCAGCACGACAGGACTAGAGCAGTTCTTC	CATSTTGLEQFF
-	TRBV19	TRBJ1-5	-	TGTGCCAGTAGTATAGATGGGGATAGCAATCAGCCCCAGCATTTT	CASSIDGDSNQPQHF
-	TRBV5-5	TRBJ1-3	TRBD1	TGTGCCAGCAGCGACAGGGTTGGAAACACCATATATTTT	CASSDRVGNTIYF
-	TRBV18	TRBJ2-1	TRBD2	TGTGCCAGCTCACAACCGGGACTAGCGGGGGGACGCAACAATGAGCAGTTCTTC	CASSQPGLAGGRNNEQFF
-	TRBV6-5	TRBJ1-3	-	TGTGCCAGCACCCGTAACTCTGGAAACACCATATATTTT	CASTRNSGNTIYF
-	TRBV5-1	TRBJ2-2	-	TGCGCCAGCAGCTTGGGACAGGTGGAAACCGGGGAGCTGTTTTTT	CASSLGQVETGELFF
-	TRBV5-5	TRBJ1-1	-	TGTGCCAGCAGCTGGGATTTGAACACTGAAGCTTTCTTT	CASSWDLNTEAFF
-	TRBV2	TRBJ2-7	-	TGTGCCAGCAGTGACGCGAAGGAGCAGTACTTC	CASSDAKEQYF
-	TRBV5-1	TRBJ2-5	-	TGCGCCAGCAGCTTTACTACAGGGCCCTCGGAGACCCAGTACTTC	CASSFTTGPSETQYF
-	TRBV4-1	TRBJ1-6	-	TGCGCCAGCAGCCACCCACCGGGTAATTCACCCCTCCACTTT	CASSHPPGNSPLHF
-	TRBV5-1	TRBJ2-6	-	TGCGCCAGCAGCGCTACCTACGGGACGGTCTCTGGGGCCAACGTCCTGACTTTC	CASSATYGTVSGANVLTF
few	TRBV7-9	TRBJ1-1	-	TGTGCCAGCAGCTTTTCAGGGACTGAAGCTTTCTTT	CASSFSGTEAFF
-	TRBV27	TRBJ2-5	-	TGTGCCAGCAGTTTCCTCAGCGGAAACCTTCAAGAGACCCAGTACTTC	CASSFLSGNLQETQYF
once	TRBV3-1/TRBV3-2	TRBJ2-5	TRBD1	TGTGCCAGCAGACAGACAGGGGGCGAAGAGACCCAGTACTTC	CASRQTGGEETQYF
-	TRBV25-1	TRBJ2-5	-	TGTGCCAGCAGTGGCTGGGGGCAAGAGACCCAGTACTTC	CASSGWGQETQYF
-	TRBV4-3	TRBJ2-2	TRBD2	TGCGCCAGCAGCCAAGGGAGACTAGCGCGGAGCGGGGAGCTGTTTTTT	CASSQGRLARSGELFF
-	TRBV3-1/TRBV3-2	TRBJ2-1	TRBD2	TGTGCCAGCAGCCAACAAGCGGGGGCTGCCTACAATGAGCAGTTCTTC	CASSQQAGAAYNEQFF
-	TRBV4-3	TRBJ2-3	TRBD2	TGCGCCAGCAGCCAAGGATACCTAGCGGGTTCAAGGGATACGCAGTATTTT	CASSQGYLAGSRDTQYF
-	TRBV27	TRBJ1-2	TRBD1	TGTGCCAGCAGTCCCTACAGGGGGGATTCTGATGGCTACACCTTC	CASSPYRGDSDGYTF
-	TRBV4-2	TRBJ1-4	-	TGTGCCAGCAGCCAAGTAAGGGGGGATAGTGAAAAACTGTTTTTT	CASSQVRGDSEKLFF
-	TRBV28	TRBJ2-7	-	TGTGCCAGCAGTTCCGGACTGATTCCCAACGAGCAGTACTTC	CASSSGLIPNEQYF
-	TRBV19	TRBJ2-1	-	TGTGCCAGTAGTATTTCGCCGGTCAATGAGCAGTTCTTC	CASSISPVNEQFF
-	TRBV7-2	TRBJ1-6	-	TGTGCCAGCAGCTTAGGGTCAGGGACCTATAATTCACCCCTCCACTTT	CASSLGSGTYNSPLHF
-	TRBV7-2	TRBJ1-2	TRBD1	TGTGCCAGCAGCTTGACAGGGAGAGGCTACACCTTC	CASSLTGRGYTF
-	TRBV5-6	TRBJ2-7	-	TGTGCCAGCAGCCTGACCGGAGAGCAGTACTTC	CASSLTGEQYF
-	TRBV21-1	TRBJ1-1	-	TGTGCCAGCAGCAAAGGGGGGGTTCTCTGGGACACTGAAGCTTTCTTT	CASSKGGVLWDTEAFF
-	TRBV28	TRBJ1-5	TRBD1	TGTGCCAGCAGTTTCTCCGGGACAGGGAGGCAGCCCCAGCATTTT	CASSFSGTGRQPQHF